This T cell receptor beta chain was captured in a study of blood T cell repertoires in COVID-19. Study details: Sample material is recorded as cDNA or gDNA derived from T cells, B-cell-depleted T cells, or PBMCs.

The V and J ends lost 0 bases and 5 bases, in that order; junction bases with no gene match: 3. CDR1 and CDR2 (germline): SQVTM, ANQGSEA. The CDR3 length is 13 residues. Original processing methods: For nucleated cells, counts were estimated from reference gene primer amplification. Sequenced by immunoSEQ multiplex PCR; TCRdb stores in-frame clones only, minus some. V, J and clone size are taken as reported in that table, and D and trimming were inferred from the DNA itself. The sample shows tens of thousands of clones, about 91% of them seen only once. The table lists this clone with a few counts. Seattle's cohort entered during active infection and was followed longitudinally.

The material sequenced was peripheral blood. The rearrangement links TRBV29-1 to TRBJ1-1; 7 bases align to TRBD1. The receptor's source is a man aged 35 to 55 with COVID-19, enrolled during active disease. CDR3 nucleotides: TGCAGCGTTGAAGACTCAGGGGGAACTGAAGCTTTCTTT. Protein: CSVEDSGGTEAFF.